The 26 T cell receptor beta chains presented below share a single source sample, sequenced in a study of blood T cell repertoires in COVID-19. TCRdb's table, derived via immunoSEQ multiplex PCR, lists solely in-frame clones and lacks some. Here the sample spans about 200,000 clones, under 90% being singletons. Sequenced sample: peripheral blood. The receptors were sampled from a middle-aged woman with active or convalescent COVID-19.

The chain uses TRBV30 and TRBJ2-5; 7 bases are shared with TRBD2. The CDR3 consists of 11 residues. Germline lookup yields CDR1 GTSNPN and CDR2 SVGIG (reference sequence). The chain's CDR3 is CCGSLGETQYF. The CDR3 bases are TGTTGCGGGAGCCTCGGGGAGACCCAGTACTTC.

The chain recombines TRBV15 with TRBJ1-4, with no clear D. Germline V CDR1 and CDR2: LNHNV, YYDKDF (reference sequence). CDR3 length: 11 amino acids. The V end was cut by 7 bases, the J end by 5 bases, with 5 bases between. CDR3 in DNA: TGTGCCACCAAAGCCAATGAAAAACTGTTTTTT. As protein: CATKANEKLFF.

J is TRBJ1-1 and V is TRBV7-2; 8 nucleotides agree with TRBD1. CDR1 and CDR2 (germline): SGHTA, FQGNSA. This CDR3 is 14 amino acids long. With V trimmed by 5 bases and J by 4 bases, 6 bases remained unmatched. Here the CDR3 reads CASSLRTGRTEAFF. In nucleotides, the CDR3 is TGTGCCAGCAGCCTCAGGACAGGGCGCACTGAAGCTTTCTTT.

The gene calls are TRBV11-2 and TRBJ2-4; TRBD1 agrees at 9 bases. Looked up from germline, CDR1 is SGHAT and CDR2 is FQNNGV. The CDR3 has 17 residues. J lost 2 bases, V lost 1 base, and 6 bases had no gene match. The CDR3 is CASSLVLGQGTKNIQYF. CDR3 coding DNA: TGTGCCAGCAGCTTAGTTTTGGGACAGGGCACCAAAAACATTCAGTACTTC.

The rearrangement uses TRBV5-4 and TRBJ2-1; perhaps TRBD2 as D (6 bases). The CDR3 sequence is 17 residues long. Trimming shortened V by 4 bases and J by 0 bases, and 17 bases separated the two germline ends. Germline V gene lookup returns CDR1 SGHNT and CDR2 YYREEE (reference sequence). The chain's CDR3 is CASSPPSGLRSYNEQFF. DNA for the CDR3: TGTGCCAGCAGCCCCCCCTCGGGACTCCGCTCCTACAATGAGCAGTTCTTC.

The chain links TRBV6-5 to TRBJ1-2, with D possibly matching TRBD1 (5 bases). The CDR3 extends over 13 amino acids. The V end was cut by 6 bases, the J end by 4 bases, with 12 bases between. Germline CDR1 is MNHEY and CDR2 is SVGAGI. Written as DNA, the CDR3 is TGTGCCAGCAGCCTGGGACTGTTCTATGGCTACACCTTC. It yields the protein CASSLGLFYGYTF.

The chain recombines TRBV6-5 with TRBJ2-2; TRBD1 is a possible D gene (5 bases). Deletions cut 0 bases from V and 6 bases from J, with 11 bases between. The CDR3 is 15 amino acids. Per the germline V gene, CDR1 is MNHEY and CDR2 is SVGAGI. The CDR3 sequence is CASSYSTQGSGELFF. The CDR3 DNA sequence: TGTGCCAGCAGTTACTCGACCCAGGGCTCCGGGGAGCTGTTTTTT.

The chain joins TRBV7-9 to TRBJ1-4, with 9 bases identical to TRBD1. CDR1 and CDR2 from the germline V gene are SEHNR and FQNEAQ (reference sequence). V was clipped by 3 bases and J by 5 bases; unmatched bases: 10. This CDR3 region has 17 residues. Written as DNA, the CDR3 is TGTGCCAGCAGCTTGACACCCAACAGGGGGCAAAATGAAAAACTGTTTTTT. Translation gives CASSLTPNRGQNEKLFF.

The chain combines TRBV5-4 with TRBJ2-5; D may be TRBD2 (6 bases). V lost 4 bases to trimming and J lost 5 bases, with 21 bases between them. The length of the CDR3 is 16 residues. Germline V lookup: CDR1 SGHNT, CDR2 YYREEE (reference sequence). The CDR3 sequence: CASSPGGASYSETQYF. In nucleotides, the CDR3 is TGTGCCAGCAGCCCCGGCGGGGCCAGCTACTCGGAGACCCAGTACTTC.

V usage is TRBV9 and J usage is TRBJ1-6; D perhaps matches TRBD1 (6 bases). V lost 3 bases, J lost 9 bases, and 7 bases lay in between. This CDR3 is 12 amino acids long. Germline V CDR1 and CDR2: SGDLS, YYNGEE. CDR3 sequence: CASSGGRSPLHF. The CDR3 DNA follows: TGTGCCAGCAGCGGGGGGCGTTCACCCCTCCACTTT.

The chain joins TRBV5-1 to TRBJ2-1, with a possible D match to TRBD1 (7 bases). This CDR3 contains 14 residues. The V gene lost 3 bases and the J gene lost 3 bases, with 10 bases spanning the gap. The germline CDR1 and CDR2 sequences are SGHRS and YFSETQ. In nucleotides, the CDR3 is TGCGCCAGCAGCTCAGGGGGAGGCTACAATGAGCAGTTCTTC. It encodes CASSSGGGYNEQFF.

This clone was counted only a few times. The chain is built from TRBV6-2 or TRBV6-3 and TRBJ2-1; D is undetermined. The CDR3 covers 13 residues. V was pared by 5 bases and J by 2 bases, with 7 bases between. From germline, CDR1 is MNHEY and CDR2 SVGEGT. CDR3 in DNA: TGTGCCAGCAGTCCCAATCCCTACAATGAGCAGTTCTTC. Amino acids: CASSPNPYNEQFF.

V gene TRBV30 combines with J gene TRBJ2-5, with 7 bases identical to TRBD1. J was trimmed by 2 bases and V by 6 bases; bases with no gene match: 15. The CDR3 extends over 16 amino acids. The germline V gene has CDR1 GTSNPN and CDR2 SVGIG (reference sequence). The CDR3 coding sequence is TGTGCCTGCATCATCCCTCCCCGGACAGGACAAGAGACCCAGTACTTC. This codes for CACIIPPRTGQETQYF.

This sequence joins TRBV19 and TRBJ1-6; weak D call: TRBD1 (6 bases). The CDR3 contains 15 residues. The germline V gene has CDR1 LNHDA and CDR2 SQIVND (reference sequence). The germline V and J ends were trimmed by 3 bases and 7 bases, with 13 bases remaining between them. CDR3 in DNA: TGTGCCAGTAGTATCTCCCAGGGGACCAATTCACCCCTCCACTTT. Translating it yields CASSISQGTNSPLHF.

The chain employs TRBV21-1 and TRBJ2-2; the table's D call TRBD2 went unverified against the DNA. TRBV21-1 is an annotated pseudogene. This CDR3 is built from 21 residues. The CDR3 is CASSKPGAEAGGPSNTGELFF. The CDR3 bases are TGTGCCAGCAGCAAACCCGGGGCCGAAGCGGGAGGGCCATCGAACACCGGGGAGCTGTTTTTT.

The chain joins TRBV6-1 to TRBJ1-6; 9 bases align to TRBD1. The CDR3 has 16 amino acids. Germline V gene sequence: CDR1 MNHNS, CDR2 SASEGT. V was clipped by 2 bases and J by 10 bases; unmatched bases: 9. The CDR3, as DNA: TGTGCCAGCAGTGAAAGTATTGGGACAGGGTGGTCACCCCTCCACTTT. Translated, it gives CASSESIGTGWSPLHF.

The chain couples TRBV3-1 (or the pseudogene TRBV3-2) to TRBJ2-5, with 16 bases identical to TRBD2. This CDR3 has 17 residues. Germline V gene lookup returns CDR1 LGHDT and CDR2 YNNKEL (reference sequence). V lost 4 bases, J lost 5 bases, and 7 bases stayed unmatched. CDR3 protein: CASSPGTSGGALETQYF. CDR3 DNA: TGTGCCAGCAGCCCAGGGACTAGCGGGGGGGCTTTGGAGACCCAGTACTTC.

V usage is TRBV7-9 and J usage is TRBJ2-6; 10 nucleotides match TRBD1. Germline V gene sequence: CDR1 SEHNR, CDR2 FQNEAQ (reference sequence). The CDR3 runs to 19 residues. V trimming: 3 bases; J trimming: 0 bases; junction bases outside the gene matches: 8. DNA of the CDR3: TGTGCCAGCAGCTTCGAACCGGGACAGGGGAACTCTGGGGCCAACGTCCTGACTTTC. It translates to CASSFEPGQGNSGANVLTF.

The V and J genes are TRBV18 and TRBJ1-3; D gene uncertain. The CDR3 has 15 amino acids. Per the germline V gene, CDR1 is KGHSH and CDR2 is LQKENI. V was trimmed by 4 bases and J by 0 bases, leaving 10 bases between them. The CDR3 sequence is CASSLPGISGNTIYF. The CDR3, as DNA: TGTGCCAGCTCACTCCCAGGTATCTCTGGAAACACCATATATTTT.

CDR3 sequence (DNA): TGCAGGTTGGGTGGGGAGAATGAGCAGTTCTTC. Residues: CRLGGENEQFF. The chain is built from TRBV20-1 and TRBJ2-1; a weak D match, TRBD2 (5 bases). CDR1 is DFQATT and CDR2 is SNEGSKA in the germline V gene (reference sequence). The CDR3 extends over 11 amino acids.

This clone was detected a few times. J is TRBJ2-3 and V is TRBV9; TRBD2 agrees at 11 bases. V dropped 4 bases and J dropped 5; count of bases not matched to a gene: 9. Looked up from germline, CDR1 is SGDLS and CDR2 is YYNGEE. The CDR3 spans 16 residues. The CDR3 sequence: CASSTLLAGAGDTQYF. Written as DNA, the CDR3 is TGTGCCAGCAGCACTTTACTAGCGGGGGCGGGAGATACGCAGTATTTT.

The V call is TRBV18, the J call TRBJ2-1; 8 positions agree with TRBD2. After removal of 6 bases from V and 3 bases from J, the junction contained 10 bases not matched to a gene. Germline V gives CDR1 KGHSH, CDR2 LQKENI. The length of the CDR3 is 16 residues. This CDR3 reads CASSEIRAGGYNEQFF. CDR3 DNA: TGTGCCAGCTCGGAAATCCGGGCGGGGGGCTACAATGAGCAGTTCTTC.

CDR3 sequence: CSVGTSGSSGANVLTF. The CDR3, as DNA: TGCAGCGTGGGAACTAGCGGGTCCTCTGGGGCCAACGTCCTGACTTTC. The chain carries TRBV29-1 and TRBJ2-6, with 9 bases fitting TRBD2. Germline CDR1 is SQVTM and CDR2 is ANQGSEA. The V and J ends lost 6 bases and 0 bases, in that order; junction bases with no gene match: 6. CDR3 length equals 16 residues.

The chain joins TRBV5-4 to TRBJ2-1, with TRBD2 as a possible D gene (5 bases). This CDR3 has 12 amino acids. Germline CDR1 and CDR2: SGHNT and YYREEE (reference sequence). Trimming took off 0 bases at V and 9 bases at J, with 7 bases between the two ends. The CDR3 reads CASSLEEGEQFF. The CDR3 DNA is TGTGCCAGCAGCTTGGAAGAGGGTGAGCAGTTCTTC.

A single count supports this clone. V gene TRBV7-3 combines with J gene TRBJ1-1; 9 bases are a match to TRBD1. The CDR3 contains 15 residues. Unmatched junction bases numbered 5, after V lost 5 bases and J lost 1 base. Germline-derived CDR1 and CDR2 are SGHTA and FQGTGA. This CDR3 reads CASSAEQGANTEAFF. CDR3 DNA sequence: TGTGCCAGCAGCGCGGAACAGGGGGCGAACACTGAAGCTTTCTTT.

The chain recombines TRBV7-9 with TRBJ2-7; maybe TRBD2 (6 bases). This CDR3 is built from 14 residues. The V gene's germline CDR1 is SEHNR and CDR2 FQNEAQ (reference sequence). Trimming removed 3 bases from V and 6 bases from J, with 15 bases in between. Here the CDR3 reads CASSLAGGSLEQYF. The CDR3 nucleotides read TGTGCCAGCAGCTTGGCCGGGGGATCTCTCGAGCAGTACTTC. Based on the CDR3 plus reference TRBV7-9 and TRBJ2-7, the full variable domain is DTGVSQNPRHKITKRGQNVTFRCDPISEHNRLYWYRQTLGQGPEFLTYFQNEAQLEKSRLLSDRFSAERPKGSFSTLEIQRTEQGDSAMYLCASSLAGGSLEQYFGPGTRLTVT.